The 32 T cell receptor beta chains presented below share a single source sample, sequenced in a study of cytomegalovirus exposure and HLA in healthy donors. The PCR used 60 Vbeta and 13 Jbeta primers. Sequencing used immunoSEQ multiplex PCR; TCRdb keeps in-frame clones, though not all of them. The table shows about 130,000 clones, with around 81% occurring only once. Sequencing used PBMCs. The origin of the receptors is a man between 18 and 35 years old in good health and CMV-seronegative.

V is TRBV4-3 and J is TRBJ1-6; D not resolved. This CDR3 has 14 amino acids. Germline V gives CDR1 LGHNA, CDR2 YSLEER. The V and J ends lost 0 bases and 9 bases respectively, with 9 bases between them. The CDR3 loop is CASSQDREFSPLHF. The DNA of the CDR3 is TGCGCCAGCAGCCAAGATCGTGAGTTTTCACCCCTCCACTTT.

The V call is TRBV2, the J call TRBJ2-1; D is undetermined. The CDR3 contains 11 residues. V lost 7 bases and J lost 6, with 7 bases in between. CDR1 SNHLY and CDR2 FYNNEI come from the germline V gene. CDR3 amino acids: CASTRLNEQFF. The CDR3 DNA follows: TGTGCCAGCACCAGGCTCAATGAGCAGTTCTTC.

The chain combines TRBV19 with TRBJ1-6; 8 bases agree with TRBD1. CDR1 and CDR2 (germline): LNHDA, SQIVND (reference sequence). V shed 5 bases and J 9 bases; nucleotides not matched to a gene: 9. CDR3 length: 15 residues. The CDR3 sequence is CASSSGQARGSPLHF. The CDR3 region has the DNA TGTGCCAGTAGTTCGGGACAGGCACGGGGTTCACCCCTCCACTTT. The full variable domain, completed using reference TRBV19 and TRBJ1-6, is DGGITQSPKYLFRKEGQNVTLSCEQNLNHDAMYWYRQDPGQGLRLIYYSQIVNDFQKGDIAEGYSVSREKKESFPLTVTSAQKNPTAFYLCASSSGQARGSPLHFGNGTRLTVT.

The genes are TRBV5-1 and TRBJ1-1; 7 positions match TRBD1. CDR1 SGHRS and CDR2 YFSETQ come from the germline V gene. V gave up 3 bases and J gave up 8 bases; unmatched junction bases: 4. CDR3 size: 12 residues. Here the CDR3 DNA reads TGCGCCAGCAGCTCCGACAGGGCCGAAGCTTTCTTT. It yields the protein CASSSDRAEAFF.

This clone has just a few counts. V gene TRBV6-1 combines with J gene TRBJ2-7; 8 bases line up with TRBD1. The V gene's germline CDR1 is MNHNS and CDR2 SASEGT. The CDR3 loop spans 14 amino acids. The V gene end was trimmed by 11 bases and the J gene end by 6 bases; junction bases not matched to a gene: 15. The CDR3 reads CAGKTGTGIVEQYF. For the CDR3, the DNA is TGTGCCGGAAAAACCGGGACAGGTATAGTCGAGCAGTACTTC.

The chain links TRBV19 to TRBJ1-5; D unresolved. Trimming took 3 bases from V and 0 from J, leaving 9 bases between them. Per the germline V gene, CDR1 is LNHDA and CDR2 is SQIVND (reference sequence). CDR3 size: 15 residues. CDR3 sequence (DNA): TGTGCCAGTAGTATGGGCACAGCTAGCAATCAGCCCCAGCATTTT. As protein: CASSMGTASNQPQHF.

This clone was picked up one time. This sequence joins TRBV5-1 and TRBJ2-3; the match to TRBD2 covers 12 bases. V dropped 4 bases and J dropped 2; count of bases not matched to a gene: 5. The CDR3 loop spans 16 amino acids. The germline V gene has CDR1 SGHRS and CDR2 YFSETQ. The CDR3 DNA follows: TGCGCCAGCAGCGTGACTAGCGGGGGACCCACAGATACGCAGTATTTT. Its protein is CASSVTSGGPTDTQYF.

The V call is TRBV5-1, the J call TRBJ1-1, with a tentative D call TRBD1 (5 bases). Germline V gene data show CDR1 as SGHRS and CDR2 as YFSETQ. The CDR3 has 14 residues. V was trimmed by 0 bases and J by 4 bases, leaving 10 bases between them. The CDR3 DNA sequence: TGCGCCAGCAGCTTGGAGGGAGGGGCCACTGAAGCTTTCTTT. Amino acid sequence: CASSLEGGATEAFF.

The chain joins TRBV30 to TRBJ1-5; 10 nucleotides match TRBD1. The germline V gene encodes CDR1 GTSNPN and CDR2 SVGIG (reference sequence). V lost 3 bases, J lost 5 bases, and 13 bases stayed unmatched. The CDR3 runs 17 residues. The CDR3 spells CAWSPPRVGTGDQPQHF. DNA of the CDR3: TGTGCCTGGAGCCCGCCCCGAGTAGGGACAGGGGATCAGCCCCAGCATTTT.

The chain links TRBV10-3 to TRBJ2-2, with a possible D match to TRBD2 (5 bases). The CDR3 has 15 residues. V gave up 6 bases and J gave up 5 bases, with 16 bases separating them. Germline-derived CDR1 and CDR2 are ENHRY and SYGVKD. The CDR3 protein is CAISGSGLLTGELFF. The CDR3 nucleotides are TGTGCCATCAGCGGGTCAGGACTGCTAACCGGGGAGCTGTTTTTT.

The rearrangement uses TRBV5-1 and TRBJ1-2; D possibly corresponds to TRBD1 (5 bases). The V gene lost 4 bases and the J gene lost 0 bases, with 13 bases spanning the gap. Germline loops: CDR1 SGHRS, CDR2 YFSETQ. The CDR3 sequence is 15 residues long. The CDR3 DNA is TGCGCCAGCAGCACCGACAGCAGTACTAACTATGGCTACACCTTC. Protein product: CASSTDSSTNYGYTF.

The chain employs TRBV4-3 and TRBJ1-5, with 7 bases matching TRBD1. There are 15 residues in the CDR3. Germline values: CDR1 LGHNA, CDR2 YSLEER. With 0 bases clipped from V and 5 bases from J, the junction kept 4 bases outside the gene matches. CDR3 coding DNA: TGCGCCAGCAGCCAAGATATACAGGGGCATCAGCCCCAGCATTTT. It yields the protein CASSQDIQGHQPQHF.

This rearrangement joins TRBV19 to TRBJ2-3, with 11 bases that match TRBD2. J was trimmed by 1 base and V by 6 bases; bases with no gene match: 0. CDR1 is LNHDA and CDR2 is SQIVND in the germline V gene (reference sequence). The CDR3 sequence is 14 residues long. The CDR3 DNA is TGTGCCAGTAGGACTAGCGGGGGCACAGATACGCAGTATTTT. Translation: CASRTSGGTDTQYF.

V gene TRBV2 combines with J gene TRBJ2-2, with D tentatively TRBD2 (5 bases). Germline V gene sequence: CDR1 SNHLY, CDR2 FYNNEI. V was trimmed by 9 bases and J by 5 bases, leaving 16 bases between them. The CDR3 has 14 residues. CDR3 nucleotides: TGTGCCAGGGAGGTGGGGTCTTGGACCGGGGAGCTGTTTTTT. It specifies CAREVGSWTGELFF.

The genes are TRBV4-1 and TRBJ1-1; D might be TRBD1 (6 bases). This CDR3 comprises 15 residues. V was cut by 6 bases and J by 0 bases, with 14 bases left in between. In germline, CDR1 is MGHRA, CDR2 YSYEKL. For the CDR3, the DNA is TGCGCCAGCAGTGAGAGACAGGCAATGAACACTGAAGCTTTCTTT. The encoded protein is CASSERQAMNTEAFF.

As DNA, the CDR3 is TGTGCCACCAGCGTAGGGACAGTCATAAATCAGCCCCAGCATTTT. Amino acid sequence: CATSVGTVINQPQHF. The J gene is TRBJ1-5, the V gene TRBV15; 7 bases are shared with TRBD1. Trimming cost V 5 bases and J 4 bases; bases outside gene matches: 8. Germline values: CDR1 LNHNV, CDR2 YYDKDF (reference sequence). This CDR3 region has 15 residues.

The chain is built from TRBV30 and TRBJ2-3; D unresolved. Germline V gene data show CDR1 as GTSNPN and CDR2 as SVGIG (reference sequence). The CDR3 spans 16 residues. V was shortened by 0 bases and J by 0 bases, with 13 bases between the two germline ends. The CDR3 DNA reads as TGTGCCTGGAGTGTTCGTCCCACCACTAGCACAGATACGCAGTATTTT. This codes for CAWSVRPTTSTDTQYF.

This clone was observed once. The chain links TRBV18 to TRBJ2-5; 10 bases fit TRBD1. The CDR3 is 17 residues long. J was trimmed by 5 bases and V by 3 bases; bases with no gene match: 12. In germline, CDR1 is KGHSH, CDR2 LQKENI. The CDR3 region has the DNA TGTGCCAGCTCACCGGAAACTGGACAGGGGGTAGGGGAGACCCAGTACTTC. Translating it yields CASSPETGQGVGETQYF.

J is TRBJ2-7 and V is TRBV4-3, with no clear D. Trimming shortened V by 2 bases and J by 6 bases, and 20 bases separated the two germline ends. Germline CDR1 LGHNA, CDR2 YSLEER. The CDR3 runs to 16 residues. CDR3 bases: TGCGCCAGCAGCCAAAGACCCTCCCAGGCCCCCGGCGAGCAGTACTTC. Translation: CASSQRPSQAPGEQYF.

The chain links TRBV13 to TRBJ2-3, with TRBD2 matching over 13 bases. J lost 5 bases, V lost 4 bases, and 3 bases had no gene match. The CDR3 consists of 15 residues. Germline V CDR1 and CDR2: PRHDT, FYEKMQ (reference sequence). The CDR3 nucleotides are TGTGCCAGCAGCTCACGGACTAGCGGGGGAGATACGCAGTATTTT. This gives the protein CASSSRTSGGDTQYF. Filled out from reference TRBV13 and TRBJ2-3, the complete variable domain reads AAGVIQSPRHLIKEKRETATLKCYPIPRHDTVYWYQQGPGQDPQFLISFYEKMQSDKGSIPDRFSAQQFSDYHSELNMSSLELGDSALYFCASSSRTSGGDTQYFGPGTRLTVL.

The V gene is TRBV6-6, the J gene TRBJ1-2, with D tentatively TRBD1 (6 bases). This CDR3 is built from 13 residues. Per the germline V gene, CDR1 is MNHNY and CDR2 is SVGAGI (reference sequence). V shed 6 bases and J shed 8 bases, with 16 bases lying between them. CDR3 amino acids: CASSYAGDRGYTF. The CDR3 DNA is TGTGCCAGCAGCTACGCAGGGGATCGAGGCTACACCTTC.

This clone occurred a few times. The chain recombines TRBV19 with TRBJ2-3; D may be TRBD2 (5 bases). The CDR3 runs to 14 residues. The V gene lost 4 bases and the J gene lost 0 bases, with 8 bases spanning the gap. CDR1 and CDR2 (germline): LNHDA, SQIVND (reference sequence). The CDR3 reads CASSKRTSTDTQYF. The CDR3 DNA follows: TGTGCCAGTAGTAAGCGGACTAGCACAGATACGCAGTATTTT.

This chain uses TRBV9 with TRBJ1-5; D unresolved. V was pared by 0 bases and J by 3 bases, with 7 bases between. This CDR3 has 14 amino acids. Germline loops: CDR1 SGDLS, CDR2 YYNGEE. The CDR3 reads CASSVGGTNQPQHF. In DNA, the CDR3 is TGTGCCAGCAGCGTAGGAGGTACCAATCAGCCCCAGCATTTT. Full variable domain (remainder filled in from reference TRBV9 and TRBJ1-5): DSGVTQTPKHLITATGQRVTLRCSPRSGDLSVYWYQQSLDQGLQFLIQYYNGEERAKGNILERFSAQQFPDLHSELNLSSLELGDSALYFCASSVGGTNQPQHFGDGTRLSIL.

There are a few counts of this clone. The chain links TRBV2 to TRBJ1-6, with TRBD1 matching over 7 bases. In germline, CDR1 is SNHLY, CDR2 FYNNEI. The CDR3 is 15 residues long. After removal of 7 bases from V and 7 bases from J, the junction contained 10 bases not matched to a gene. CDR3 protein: CASKYSGTANSPLHF. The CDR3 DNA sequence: TGTGCCAGCAAATATAGTGGGACAGCGAATTCACCCCTCCACTTT.

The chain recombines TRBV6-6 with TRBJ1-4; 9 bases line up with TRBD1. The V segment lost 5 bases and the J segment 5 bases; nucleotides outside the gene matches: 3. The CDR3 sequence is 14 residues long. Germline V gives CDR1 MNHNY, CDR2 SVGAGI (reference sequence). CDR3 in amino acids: CASSLTGGNEKLFF. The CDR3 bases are TGTGCCAGCAGTCTGACAGGGGGAAATGAAAAACTGTTTTTT.

The CDR3 loop reads CASSIRRTLNTEAFF. DNA for the CDR3: TGTGCCAGTAGTATTCGGAGGACCTTGAACACTGAAGCTTTCTTT. The V gene is TRBV19, the J gene TRBJ1-1; D is ambiguous. Germline CDR1 reads LNHDA; CDR2 reads SQIVND (reference sequence). The CDR3 consists of 15 residues. V lost 3 bases and J lost 0, with 11 bases in between. Combining the CDR3 with reference TRBV19 and TRBJ1-1 gives the whole variable domain DGGITQSPKYLFRKEGQNVTLSCEQNLNHDAMYWYRQDPGQGLRLIYYSQIVNDFQKGDIAEGYSVSREKKESFPLTVTSAQKNPTAFYLCASSIRRTLNTEAFFGQGTRLTVV.

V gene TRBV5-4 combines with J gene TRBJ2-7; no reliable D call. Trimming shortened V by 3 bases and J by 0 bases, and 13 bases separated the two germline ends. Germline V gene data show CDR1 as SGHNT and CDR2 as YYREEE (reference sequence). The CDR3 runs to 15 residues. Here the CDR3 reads CASSYGGTSSYEQYF. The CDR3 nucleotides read TGTGCCAGCAGCTACGGCGGTACGAGCTCCTACGAGCAGTACTTC.

The DNA for the CDR3 is TGCGCCAGCAGCGCTCGACGACAGGGGGACAATGAGCAGTTCTTC. Its protein is CASSARRQGDNEQFF. The chain couples TRBV5-1 to TRBJ2-1, with 9 bases matching TRBD1. CDR1 and CDR2 from the germline V gene are SGHRS and YFSETQ. The J segment lost 5 bases and the V segment lost 4 bases, leaving 7 bases of the junction unmatched. There are 15 residues in the CDR3.

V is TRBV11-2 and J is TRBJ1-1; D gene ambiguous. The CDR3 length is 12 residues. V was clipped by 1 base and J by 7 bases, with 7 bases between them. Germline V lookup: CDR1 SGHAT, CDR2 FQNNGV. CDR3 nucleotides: TGTGCCAGCAGCTTAGGGCCGATTGAAGCTTTCTTT. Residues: CASSLGPIEAFF. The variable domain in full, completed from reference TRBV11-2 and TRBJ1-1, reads EAGVAQSPRYKIIEKRQSVAFWCNPISGHATLYWYQQILGQGPKLLIQFQNNGVVDDSQLPKDRFSAERLKGVDSTLKIQPAKLEDSAVYLCASSLGPIEAFFGQGTRLTVV.

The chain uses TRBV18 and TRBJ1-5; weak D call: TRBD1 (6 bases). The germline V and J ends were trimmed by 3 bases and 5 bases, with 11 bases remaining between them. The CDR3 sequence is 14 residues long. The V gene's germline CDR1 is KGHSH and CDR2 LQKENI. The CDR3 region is CASSPAGGDQPQHF. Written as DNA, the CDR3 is TGTGCCAGCTCACCGGCGGGGGGCGATCAGCCCCAGCATTTT.

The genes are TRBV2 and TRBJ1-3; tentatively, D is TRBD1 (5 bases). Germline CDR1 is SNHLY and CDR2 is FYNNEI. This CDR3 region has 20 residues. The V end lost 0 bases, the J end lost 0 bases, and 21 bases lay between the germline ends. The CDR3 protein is CASSEALQGIPRTSGNTIYF. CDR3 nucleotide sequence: TGTGCCAGCAGTGAAGCGCTTCAGGGCATCCCGAGAACCTCTGGAAACACCATATATTTT.

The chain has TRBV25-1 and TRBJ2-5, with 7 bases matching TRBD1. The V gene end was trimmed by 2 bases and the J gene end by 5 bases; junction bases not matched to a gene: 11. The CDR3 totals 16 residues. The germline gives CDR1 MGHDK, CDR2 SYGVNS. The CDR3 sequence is CASSEGRQGRGETQYF. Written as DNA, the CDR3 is TGTGCCAGCAGTGAAGGGAGACAGGGCCGAGGGGAGACCCAGTACTTC.